These 4 T cell receptor beta chains came from one sample sequenced in a study of T cell responses to AZD1222 COVID-19 vaccine. The assay was immunoSEQ multiplex PCR, and TCRdb's table has in-frame clones only and misses some. The data contain 120,000 or so clones, 92% of them seen just once; the ten biggest clones take up 1.1%. The sequenced sample was peripheral blood, obtained on day 0 of AZD1222 vaccination. These receptor sequences come from an adult in good health.

This chain joins TRBV10-3 and TRBJ2-3; 12 bases match TRBD2. The CDR3 is 18 amino acids. Germline values: CDR1 ENHRY, CDR2 SYGVKD. The V gene end was trimmed by 2 bases and the J gene end by 0 bases; junction bases not matched to a gene: 6. The CDR3 is CAISERLAGERSTDTQYF. The DNA for the CDR3 is TGTGCCATCAGTGAGAGACTAGCGGGAGAAAGGAGCACAGATACGCAGTATTTT.

The CDR3 DNA sequence: TGTGCCAGCAGTGAAGTCATCCTAGCGGGAGAGAACGGGGAGCTGTTTTTT. Its translation: CASSEVILAGENGELFF. The chain links TRBV2 to TRBJ2-2; TRBD2 aligns across 10 bases. The CDR3 runs 17 residues. Germline values: CDR1 SNHLY, CDR2 FYNNEI. V trimming: 1 base; J trimming: 7 bases; junction bases outside the gene matches: 9. The full variable domain, completed using reference TRBV2 and TRBJ2-2, is EPEVTQTPSHQVTQMGQEVILRCVPISNHLYFYWYRQILGQKVEFLVSFYNNEISEKSEIFDDQFSVERPDGSNFTLKIRSTKLEDSAMYFCASSEVILAGENGELFFGEGSRLTVL.

The chain recombines TRBV4-2 with TRBJ2-2; 12 nucleotides line up with TRBD1. J gave up 5 bases and V 0 bases, and 7 bases lay outside the gene matches. The CDR3 extends over 18 amino acids. CDR1 is LGHNA and CDR2 is YNFKEQ in the germline V gene. The CDR3 bases are TGTGCCAGCAGCCAAGAAGGGACAGGGGGCGGGCGGACCGGGGAGCTGTTTTTT. The encoded protein is CASSQEGTGGGRTGELFF.

V gene TRBV24-1 combines with J gene TRBJ2-7; D possibly matches TRBD1 or TRBD2 (7 bases each). Germline CDR1 reads KGHDR; CDR2 reads SFDVKD. This CDR3 is built from 15 residues. The V end lost 4 bases, the J end lost 2 bases, and 14 bases lay between the germline ends. This CDR3 is CATSDSGGDPYEQYF. The CDR3 nucleotides are TGTGCCACCAGTGACTCAGGGGGGGACCCCTACGAGCAGTACTTC.